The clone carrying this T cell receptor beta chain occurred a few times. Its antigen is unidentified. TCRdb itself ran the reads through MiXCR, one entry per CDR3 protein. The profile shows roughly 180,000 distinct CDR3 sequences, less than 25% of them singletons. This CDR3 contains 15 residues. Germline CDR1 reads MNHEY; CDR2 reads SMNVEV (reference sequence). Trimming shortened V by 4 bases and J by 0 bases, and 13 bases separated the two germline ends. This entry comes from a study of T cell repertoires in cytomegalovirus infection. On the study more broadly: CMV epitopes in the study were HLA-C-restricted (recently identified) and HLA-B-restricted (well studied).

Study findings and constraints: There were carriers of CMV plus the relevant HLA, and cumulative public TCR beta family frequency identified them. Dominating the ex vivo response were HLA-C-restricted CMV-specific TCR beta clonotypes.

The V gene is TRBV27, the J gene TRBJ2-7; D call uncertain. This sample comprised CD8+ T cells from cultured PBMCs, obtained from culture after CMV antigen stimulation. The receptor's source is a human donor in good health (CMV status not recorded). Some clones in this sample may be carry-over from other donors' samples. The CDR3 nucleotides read TGTGCCAGCAGTTCCCGGGCAGCGAACTCCTACGAGCAGTACTTC. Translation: CASSSRAANSYEQYF.